This is a list of T cell receptor beta chains from one sample in a study of blood T cell repertoires in COVID-19. Assay: immunoSEQ multiplex PCR; the TCRdb copy retains only in-frame clones and omits some. The data show 120,000 or so clones, roughly 89% seen once. Material: PBMCs or T cells enriched from blood (not recorded which). These receptor sequences come from a woman younger than 45 who had recovered from COVID-19. CDR3s include the opening cysteine and the closing phenylalanine or tryptophan. Each record gives: V gene, clone size, J gene, D gene, CDR3 protein, CDR3 DNA. A D gene is named only where the DNA matches it firmly. Not every row has a clone size; where given, it reads once, few, many or a size class.

>TRBV5-1|-|TRBJ1-2|TRBD1
CASSSERGRGYTF
TGCGCCAGCAGCTCGGAAAGGGGGCGCGGCTACACCTTC
>TRBV5-1|-|TRBJ2-1|TRBD1
CASSSGQGARNEQFF
TGCGCCAGCAGCTCTGGACAGGGGGCGAGGAATGAGCAGTTCTTC
>TRBV29-1|-|TRBJ2-3|TRBD2
CSVGTSGSQDTQYF
TGCAGCGTTGGAACTAGCGGGAGCCAAGATACGCAGTATTTT
>TRBV4-3|-|TRBJ2-3|TRBD2
CASSQDWKAGADTQYF
TGCGCCAGCAGCCAAGATTGGAAAGCGGGAGCAGATACGCAGTATTTT
>TRBV2|-|TRBJ1-5|TRBD1
CASRKQGTGNQPQHF
TGTGCCAGCAGGAAACAGGGGACCGGCAATCAGCCCCAGCATTTT
>TRBV7-9|-|TRBJ2-7|-
CASSAGAWIYEQYF
TGTGCCAGCAGCGCGGGGGCATGGATCTACGAGCAGTACTTC
>TRBV7-9|-|TRBJ2-7|TRBD1
CASHHALTGAHEQYF
TGTGCCAGCCATCACGCACTGACAGGGGCCCACGAGCAGTACTTC
>TRBV6-5|-|TRBJ2-1|TRBD2
CASSETSGNNEQFF
TGTGCCAGCAGCGAGACTAGCGGCAACAATGAGCAGTTCTTC
>TRBV29-1|-|TRBJ1-5|-
CSVGKGSNQPQHF
TGCAGCGTTGGAAAGGGGAGCAATCAGCCCCAGCATTTT
>TRBV2|-|TRBJ2-7|-
CAIQLAKFDEQYF
TGTGCCATCCAGTTAGCAAAATTTGATGAGCAGTACTTC
>TRBV28|-|TRBJ1-2|-
CASSLILVGGYTF
TGTGCCAGCAGTTTAATCCTAGTCGGGGGCTACACCTTC
>TRBV28|-|TRBJ2-1|TRBD1
CAMSRDRGYNEQFF
TGTGCCATGTCTCGGGACAGGGGTTACAATGAGCAGTTCTTC
>TRBV6-5|-|TRBJ2-1|-
CASSSLSRYNEQFF
TGTGCCAGCAGTTCCCTTTCCAGGTACAATGAGCAGTTCTTC
>TRBV6-5|-|TRBJ2-7|-
CASSYSTNRVYEQYF
TGTGCCAGCAGTTACTCTACTAACAGGGTATACGAGCAGTACTTC
>TRBV5-3|-|TRBJ2-6|TRBD1
CAINKTTGYLSGANVLTF
TGTGCCATAAACAAAACGACAGGGTACCTCTCTGGGGCCAACGTCCTGACTTTC
>TRBV7-2|-|TRBJ2-2|TRBD2
CASSSTSGTYTGELFF
TGTGCCAGCAGCTCAACTAGCGGGACATACACCGGGGAGCTGTTTTTT
>TRBV5-1|-|TRBJ1-2|TRBD1
CASSHGQGGIGYTF
TGCGCCAGCAGCCACGGACAGGGGGGCATCGGCTACACCTTC
>TRBV25-1|once|TRBJ1-6|-
CASSATGFFSPLHF
TGTGCCAGCAGTGCTACAGGGTTTTTTTCACCCCTCCACTTT
>TRBV19|-|TRBJ2-3|TRBD1
CASSPLRTGGTDTQYF
TGTGCCAGTAGCCCCCTCAGGACAGGGGGCACAGATACGCAGTATTTT
>TRBV7-2|once|TRBJ2-5|TRBD2
CASSLSGGRSETQYF
TGTGCCAGCAGCTTATCGGGGGGGAGGTCAGAGACCCAGTACTTC
>TRBV6-4|-|TRBJ2-2|TRBD2
CASSGLPAGGSGELFF
TGTGCCAGCAGTGGTCTTCCAGCGGGAGGATCCGGGGAGCTGTTTTTT
>TRBV5-4|-|TRBJ1-2|TRBD1
CASSLSRQGSYGYTF
TGTGCCAGCAGCTTGTCCCGACAGGGCTCCTATGGCTACACCTTC
>TRBV3-1/TRBV3-2|-|TRBJ2-1|-
CASSLRTAYNEQFF
TGTGCCAGCAGCCTAAGGACAGCCTACAATGAGCAGTTCTTC
>TRBV30|-|TRBJ1-5|TRBD1
CAWNPGTGPGHNQPQHF
TGTGCCTGGAATCCCGGGACAGGTCCGGGGCACAATCAGCCCCAGCATTTT
>TRBV30|-|TRBJ2-2|TRBD2
CAWSDGRALGELFF
TGTGCCTGGAGTGACGGGAGGGCCCTCGGGGAGCTGTTTTTT
>TRBV9|-|TRBJ2-7|TRBD1
CASSVAPGGSYEQYF
TGTGCCAGCAGCGTAGCTCCAGGGGGATCCTACGAGCAGTACTTC
>TRBV7-9|-|TRBJ2-7|TRBD2
CASSQGTSGTEQYF
TGTGCCAGCAGCCAAGGGACTAGCGGGACCGAGCAGTACTTC
>TRBV3-1/TRBV3-2|-|TRBJ1-6|-
CASSYRVVDSPLHF
TGTGCCAGCAGCTACAGGGTTGTAGATTCACCCCTCCACTTT
>TRBV19|-|TRBJ1-4|-
CASSLDALGRGGTNEKLFF
TGTGCCAGTAGTCTAGACGCACTTGGACGGGGAGGCACTAATGAAAAACTGTTTTTT
>TRBV4-2|-|TRBJ1-4|TRBD1
CASSPQAGQGATRVFF
TGTGCCAGCAGCCCACAGGCGGGACAGGGGGCTACCCGGGTGTTTTTT
>TRBV5-4|-|TRBJ2-5|TRBD1
CASSSPTGQETQYF
TGTGCCAGCAGCTCGCCGACAGGGCAAGAGACCCAGTACTTC
>TRBV7-9|-|TRBJ2-3|-
CASSPRGTDTQYF
TGTGCCAGCAGCCCCAGAGGGACAGATACGCAGTATTTT
>TRBV19|-|TRBJ1-4|-
CASSPSRGSTNEKLFF
TGTGCCAGTAGTCCCTCCCGGGGGTCAACTAATGAAAAACTGTTTTTT
>TRBV6-1|-|TRBJ1-5|-
CASSAETASNQPQHF
TGTGCCAGCAGTGCTGAGACAGCTAGCAATCAGCCCCAGCATTTT
>TRBV2|-|TRBJ1-2|-
CASSEWRDYGYTF
TGTGCCAGCAGTGAGTGGAGAGACTATGGCTACACCTTC
>TRBV27|-|TRBJ1-1|TRBD1
CASRDRGGINTEAFF
TGTGCCAGCAGGGACAGGGGAGGGATTAACACTGAAGCTTTCTTT
>TRBV7-2|-|TRBJ1-1|TRBD1
CASSLNARGQTEAFF
TGTGCCAGCAGCTTAAACGCCAGGGGGCAGACTGAAGCTTTCTTT
>TRBV28|-|TRBJ2-5|-
CASSWGPGPQQETQYF
TGTGCCAGCAGTTGGGGGCCCGGGCCTCAACAAGAGACCCAGTACTTC
>TRBV2|-|TRBJ1-3|-
CASSDRISSGNTIYF
TGTGCCAGCAGTGACAGGATAAGCTCTGGAAACACCATATATTTT
>TRBV6-4|-|TRBJ1-1|TRBD1
CASSKAGTGQKTEAFF
TGTGCCAGCAGTAAAGCCGGGACAGGGCAGAAGACTGAAGCTTTCTTT
>TRBV5-6|-|TRBJ2-1|TRBD2
CASSLILAGGYNEQFF
TGTGCCAGCAGCTTAATCCTAGCGGGAGGTTACAATGAGCAGTTCTTC